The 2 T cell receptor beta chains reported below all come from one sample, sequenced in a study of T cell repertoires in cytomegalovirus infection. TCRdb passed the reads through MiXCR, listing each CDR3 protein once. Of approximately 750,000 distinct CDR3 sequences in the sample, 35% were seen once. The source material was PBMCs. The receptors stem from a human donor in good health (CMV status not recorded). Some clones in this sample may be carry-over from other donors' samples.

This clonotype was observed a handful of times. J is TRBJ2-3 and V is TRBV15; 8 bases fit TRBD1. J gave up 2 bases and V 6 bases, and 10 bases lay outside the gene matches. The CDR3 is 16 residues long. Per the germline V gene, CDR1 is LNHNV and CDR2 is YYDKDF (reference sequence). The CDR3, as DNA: TGTGCCACCAGGAGCTTAACAGGGGGTTACACAGATACGCAGTATTTT. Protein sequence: CATRSLTGGYTDTQYF.

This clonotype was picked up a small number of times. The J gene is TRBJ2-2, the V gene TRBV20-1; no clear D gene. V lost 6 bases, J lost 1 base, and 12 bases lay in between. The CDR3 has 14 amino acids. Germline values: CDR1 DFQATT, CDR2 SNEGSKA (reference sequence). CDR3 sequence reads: CSAKQLRNTGELFF. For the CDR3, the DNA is TGCAGTGCCAAACAACTACGGAACACCGGGGAGCTGTTTTTT.